Shown below are 2 T cell receptor beta chains from a single sample sequenced in a study of T-cell reconstitution after alpha-beta-depleted transplantation in children (dated by TCRdb to the mid-2010s). The meaning of the sample's treatment or condition label: allogeneic hematopoietic cell transplantation with graft depleted of TCRalphabeta T cells and CD19 B cells. Preparation of the library involved PCR. Sequencing instrument: Illumina HiSeq 2500. TCR libraries were prepared with molecular barcoding, using unique molecular identifiers to normalize TCRbeta repertoire quantification. TCRdb applied fastp at Q25 and MiXCR to the public reads, then kept only in-frame beta chains. A single entry per CDR3 protein holds the most common genes and DNA from its merged rows. Here the sample has about 120,000 distinct CDR3 sequences; under 30% occur a single time. The top ten clones comprise about 11% of the sample.

Sequencing was performed on PBMCs, mostly from graft donor cells, taken 180 days after TCRalphabeta/CD19-depleted stem cell transplant. These receptors came from a male patient aged 2 to 10 who had a stem cell transplant for chronic granulomatous disease, so the T cells may come from the graft donor.

On this clonotype: This may be a read error: a much more frequent sequence differs by one nucleotide. The V gene is TRBV27, the J gene TRBJ2-3; D not certain. V dropped 1 base and J dropped 1 base, with 3 bases sitting between them. The CDR3 loop spans 13 amino acids. Germline CDR1 is MNHEY and CDR2 is SMNVEV (reference sequence). CDR3 DNA sequence: TGTGCCAGCAGTTTATTTCGCACAGATACGCAGTATTTT. Residues: CASSLFRTDTQYF.

This clonotype was counted ten times or more. This sequence joins TRBV7-9 and TRBJ2-1; TRBD1 agrees at 9 bases. Germline trimming cut 2 bases from V and 1 base from J; bases unmatched to any gene: 9. Germline V gene data show CDR1 as SEHNR and CDR2 as FQNEAQ (reference sequence). This CDR3 is built from 18 residues. In nucleotides, the CDR3 is TGTGCCAGCAGCTTATGTTGTCGGGACAGGGATTCCTACAATGAGCAGTTCTTC. This encodes CASSLCCRDRDSYNEQFF.